This TCR beta chain was sequenced during a study of blood T cell repertoires in COVID-19. In the study overall: Material from acute and convalescent COVID-19 was sourced from the United States, Italy and Spain. T cells, B-cell-depleted T cells, or PBMCs provided the cDNA or gDNA that served as material.

Some clones are missing from TCRdb's copy, which holds only in-frame ones; the method was immunoSEQ multiplex PCR. The data hold about 48,000 clones, with approximately 86% observed a single time. The CDR3 length is 14 residues. V trimming: 8 bases; J trimming: 5 bases; junction bases outside the gene matches: 8. Germline V gene data show CDR1 as SNHLY and CDR2 as FYNNEI. The material sequenced was peripheral blood. The sequence derives from a woman aged 80 or over with acute or convalescent COVID-19. V gene TRBV2 combines with J gene TRBJ1-1, with 10 bases fitting TRBD1. CDR3: CASAPGQGGTEAFF. As DNA, the CDR3 is TGTGCCAGCGCCCCCGGACAGGGGGGAACTGAAGCTTTCTTT.